This entry features one TCR beta chain sequence. A few counts support this clone. Its target antigen remains unknown. Per-base quality was not reported, and no clone a single base away is much larger than it. TCRbeta CDR3 regions were amplified from genomic DNA using the immunoSEQ Assay, a bias-controlled multiplex PCR. The authors' analysis ran thus. The number of nucleated cells in each sample was estimated from the amplification of reference gene primers within the assay. Sequence reads were collapsed and filtered to measure the absolute abundance of every unique TCRbeta CDR3 rearrangement. For each sample, productive Simpson clonality was calculated as the square root of Simpson's diversity index over productive rearrangements. What TCRdb holds here is the immuneACCESS table cut down to in-frame rearrangements. Part of the clones is not present; checked against another copy, under half of the missing clones reflect an unresolved V gene, and the others are unexplained. For V, J and clone size, that table is used; D and trimming come from the DNA. The sample yields some 100,000 clones; roughly 86% were counted once. The biggest ten clones account for under 13% of the sample.

These data belong to a study of blood T cell repertoires in COVID-19 (dated by TCRdb to the early 2020s). Context from the whole study: The collaborator samples originated in the United States, Italy and Spain and spanned the acute and convalescent phases of COVID-19. The dataset comprised deeply sampled blood TCRbeta repertoires from subjects exposed to, actively infected with, or recovered from COVID-19. The repertoires were made available in a free public database intended to serve as a resource for research on the immune response to SARS-CoV-2. Samples came from the ongoing ImmuneRACE study (first 160 participants) plus 1,254 subjects from 6 global collaborators. Where available, HLA class I and class II types were obtained from metadata supplied by the sample provider rather than from assay-based typing. A de-identified subject ID, COVID-19 status, age in years and sex were almost always included in the sample metadata. The prospective study material was composed of cDNA or gDNA derived from T cells, B-cell-depleted T cells, or PBMCs.

Study-wide findings and limitations: The amount of clinical and demographic metadata varied by source and participant and was provided uncurated.

Each collaborating institution followed its own protocols to collect whole blood in K2EDTA tubes. Collaborator samples were shipped for TCRbeta analysis as frozen whole blood, isolated PBMCs, or DNA extracted from either sample type. The sequenced sample was peripheral blood. The TCR sequence derives from a man aged 50 to 59 with acute or convalescent COVID-19.

In nucleotides, the sequence is TGTGCCAGCAGTGACTCAAGGGGAAAAACTACTGAAGCTTTCTTT. This sequence encodes CASSDSRGKTTEAFF. The rearrangement combines TRBV6-4 with TRBJ1-1, with a tentative D gene TRBD1 over 5 matching bases. CDR1 and CDR2, per the germline V gene, are MRHNA and SNTAGT. V gives up 0 bases and J gives up 5 bases, and the segment between their germline ends measures 13 bases. The CDR3 runs 15 amino acids, cysteine and phenylalanine included. Solely the CDR3 DNA is kept, with 45 bases framed from the first base.